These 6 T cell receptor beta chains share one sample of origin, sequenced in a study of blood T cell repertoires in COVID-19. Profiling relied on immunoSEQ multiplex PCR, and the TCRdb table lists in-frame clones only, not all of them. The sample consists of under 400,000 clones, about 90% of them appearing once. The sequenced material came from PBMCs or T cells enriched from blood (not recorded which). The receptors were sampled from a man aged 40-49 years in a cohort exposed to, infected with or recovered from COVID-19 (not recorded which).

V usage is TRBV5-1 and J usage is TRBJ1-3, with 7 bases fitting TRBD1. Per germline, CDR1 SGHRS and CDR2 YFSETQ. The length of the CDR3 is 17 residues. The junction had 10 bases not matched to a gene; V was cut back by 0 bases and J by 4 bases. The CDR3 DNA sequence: TGCGCCAGCAGCTTGGTACCCCTGACAGGGCAGGGAAACACCATATATTTT. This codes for CASSLVPLTGQGNTIYF. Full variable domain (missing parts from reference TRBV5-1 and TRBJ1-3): KAGVTQTPRYLIKTRGQQVTLSCSPISGHRSVSWYQQTPGQGLQFLFEYFSETQRNKGNFPGRFSGRQFSNSRSEMNVSTLELGDSALYLCASSLVPLTGQGNTIYFGEGSWLTVV.

The CDR3 nucleotides read TGCGCCAGCAGTGAGTCGGGGGGGAGGAGCAATGAGCAGTTCTTC. This encodes CASSESGGRSNEQFF. This chain joins TRBV10-1 and TRBJ2-1; TRBD2 aligns across 7 bases. CDR1 is WNHNN, CDR2 SYGVQD, per germline (reference sequence). The CDR3 runs to 15 residues. V dropped 0 bases and J dropped 6; count of bases not matched to a gene: 5.

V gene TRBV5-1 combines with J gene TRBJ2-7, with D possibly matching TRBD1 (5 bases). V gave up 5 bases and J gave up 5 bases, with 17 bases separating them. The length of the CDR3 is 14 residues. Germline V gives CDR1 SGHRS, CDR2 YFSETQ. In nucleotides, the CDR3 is TGCGCCAGCAGTCGTCAGGGTTGGGAAAACGAGCAGTACTTC. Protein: CASSRQGWENEQYF.

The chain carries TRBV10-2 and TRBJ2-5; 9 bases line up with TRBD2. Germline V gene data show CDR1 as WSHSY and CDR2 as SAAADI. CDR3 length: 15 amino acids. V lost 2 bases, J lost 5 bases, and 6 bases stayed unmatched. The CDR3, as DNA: TGCGCCAGCAGTGAGAGACTAGCGGTTGTGGAGACCCAGTACTTC. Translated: CASSERLAVVETQYF.

The DNA for the CDR3 is TGTGCCAGCAGTGGGGAGGGACAGGGGTTCTATGGCTACACCTTC. Residues: CASSGEGQGFYGYTF. This rearrangement joins TRBV2 to TRBJ1-2; the match to TRBD1 covers 10 bases. Germline loops: CDR1 SNHLY, CDR2 FYNNEI. V gave up 4 bases and J gave up 4 bases; unmatched junction bases: 6. The CDR3 is 15 residues long.

CDR3 sequence reads: CASSALSGEQYF. DNA of the CDR3: TGCGCCAGCAGCGCACTGTCGGGGGAGCAGTACTTC. V and J are TRBV5-1 and TRBJ2-7; a possible D gene is TRBD2 (5 bases). Trimming pared 4 bases from V and 7 bases from J, leaving 12 bases between. Germline loops: CDR1 SGHRS, CDR2 YFSETQ. The CDR3 spans 12 residues. Together with reference TRBV5-1 and TRBJ2-7, the CDR3 gives the full variable domain: KAGVTQTPRYLIKTRGQQVTLSCSPISGHRSVSWYQQTPGQGLQFLFEYFSETQRNKGNFPGRFSGRQFSNSRSEMNVSTLELGDSALYLCASSALSGEQYFGPGTRLTVT.